This TCR beta chain was documented in a study of siplizumab effects on memory and regulatory T cells. Note on this clone: Antigen specificity is unknown.

Study-wide results and limits: Siplizumab gave mappable alloreactive CD4+ clones an average Treg-derived fraction of nearly 70%, against over 25% in controls. Sequences below about 10^-5 frequency were poorly captured, and few alloreactive clones mapped to unstimulated subsets. The study found that siplizumab significantly reduced alloreactive sequences traceable to unstimulated CD4+ memory cells.

This table comes from immunoSEQ multiplex PCR, and its TCRdb copy is limited to in-frame clones, with some not included. The data hold around 87,000 clones, with approximately 90% observed a single time. The germline CDR1 and CDR2 sequences are SGHTA and FQGTGA. CDR3 length equals 13 residues. With 3 bases removed from V and 0 bases from J, the gap between germline ends came to 6 bases. The rearrangement uses TRBV7-3 and TRBJ2-7; D is ambiguous. The receptor comes from a human donor in good health. Sequencing input: CD4+ T cells sorted from blood. The CDR3 DNA reads TGTGCCAGCAGCTTTTTTCACTCCTACGAGCAGTACTTC. Its protein product is CASSFFHSYEQYF.